This T cell receptor beta chain was identified during a study of blood T cell repertoires in COVID-19. Across the study: Researchers got acute and convalescent COVID-19 samples from the United States, Italy and Spain. Sample material is recorded as cDNA or gDNA derived from T cells, B-cell-depleted T cells, or PBMCs.

This CDR3 region has 15 residues. The trim removed 7 bases at V and 3 bases at J, leaving 9 bases unmatched. Germline CDR1 and CDR2: MNHEY and SVGAGI. Data came from immunoSEQ multiplex PCR; TCRdb stores just in-frame clones and leaves some out. The sample lists about 120,000 clones, under 75% occurring once. The chain employs TRBV6-5 and TRBJ1-5; 7 nucleotides align to TRBD1. Sequencing was carried out using peripheral blood. This TCR came from a woman aged 55 to 70 with acute or convalescent COVID-19. In DNA form, the CDR3 reads TGTGCCAGCACCCTAACGACAGGGAACAATCAGCCCCAGCATTTT. Translating it yields CASTLTTGNNQPQHF.